A selection of T cell receptor beta chains follows, all from one sample in a study of shared clonotypes between healthy human individuals. Profiled with immunoSEQ multiplex PCR; TCRdb holds only in-frame clones, not every one. The top ten clones hold roughly 12% of a sample with 450,000 to 500,000 clones, around 79% of them seen once. The sequenced sample consisted of PBMCs. These receptors were obtained from a woman in her forties in good health. Some clones in this sample may be carry-over from other donors' samples. Each CDR3 is given with its conserved first and last residue. D genes are given only for firm matches. Only some rows state a clone size, as once, few, many or a class for expanded clones.

cdr3_nt: TGCGCCAGCAGCTCCTTAGCGGGAGAAGATACGCAGTATTTT
cdr3_aa: CASSSLAGEDTQYF
v_call: TRBV5-1
j_call: TRBJ2-3
d_call: TRBD2
clone_size: -

cdr3_nt: TGCAGTGCTCACAGGGGGGGGATTCAGTACTTC
cdr3_aa: CSAHRGGIQYF
v_call: TRBV20-1
j_call: TRBJ2-7
d_call: -
clone_size: -

cdr3_nt: TGTGCCAGCAGCCCCGCTAGTTCTGAGCAGTTCTTC
cdr3_aa: CASSPASSEQFF
v_call: TRBV7-3
j_call: TRBJ2-1
d_call: -
clone_size: -

cdr3_nt: TGTGCCAGCAGTTACAGGCGAAACACCGGGGAGCTGTTTTTT
cdr3_aa: CASSYRRNTGELFF
v_call: TRBV28
j_call: TRBJ2-2
d_call: -
clone_size: few

cdr3_nt: TGTGCCAGCAGCCCCGCCGACAGGGGGTTCTACAATGAGCAGTTCTTC
cdr3_aa: CASSPADRGFYNEQFF
v_call: TRBV5-4
j_call: TRBJ2-1
d_call: TRBD1
clone_size: -

cdr3_nt: TGCAGTGCGGCGGGGAACACTGAAGCTTTCTTT
cdr3_aa: CSAAGNTEAFF
v_call: TRBV20-1
j_call: TRBJ1-1
d_call: -
clone_size: few

cdr3_nt: TGTGCCAGCAGTCTAAGGACAGGGGGATACAATGAGCAGTTCTTC
cdr3_aa: CASSLRTGGYNEQFF
v_call: TRBV28
j_call: TRBJ2-1
d_call: TRBD1
clone_size: -

cdr3_nt: TGCGCCAGCACCACTGACACCCCAGGCACAGATACGCAGTATTTT
cdr3_aa: CASTTDTPGTDTQYF
v_call: TRBV5-1
j_call: TRBJ2-3
d_call: -
clone_size: -

cdr3_nt: TGTGCCAGTAGCACCCGACAGGGGCCATCGTCTGGAAACACCATATATTTT
cdr3_aa: CASSTRQGPSSGNTIYF
v_call: TRBV19
j_call: TRBJ1-3
d_call: TRBD1
clone_size: once

cdr3_nt: TGTGCCAGTAGTTTCCGACAGGGAACCTACGAGCAGTACTTC
cdr3_aa: CASSFRQGTYEQYF
v_call: TRBV19
j_call: TRBJ2-7
d_call: TRBD1
clone_size: few

cdr3_nt: TGCGCCAGCAGCTTGACTTTGAGGCAGTCCTATGGCTACACCTTC
cdr3_aa: CASSLTLRQSYGYTF
v_call: TRBV5-1
j_call: TRBJ1-2
d_call: -
clone_size: once

cdr3_nt: TGTGCCAGTAGTATGGGACTAGCGGGACAGAGACGGTTCTTC
cdr3_aa: CASSMGLAGQRRFF
v_call: TRBV19
j_call: TRBJ2-1
d_call: TRBD2
clone_size: -

cdr3_nt: TGTGCCAGCAGCCAAGGAGGGACCCTGAGCACTGAAGCTTTCTTT
cdr3_aa: CASSQGGTLSTEAFF
v_call: TRBV4-2
j_call: TRBJ1-1
d_call: -
clone_size: many

cdr3_nt: TGTGTGGGAGACTATGGCTACACCTTC
cdr3_aa: CVGDYGYTF
v_call: TRBV30
j_call: TRBJ1-2
d_call: -
clone_size: -

cdr3_nt: TGTGCCAGCAGCTCCTCCTCCCAGCAGAGCTACACCTTC
cdr3_aa: CASSSSSQQSYTF
v_call: TRBV7-2
j_call: TRBJ1-2
d_call: -
clone_size: -

cdr3_nt: TGCGCCAGCAGCCGCCAGGACTCCGGGAACACTGAAGCTTTCTTT
cdr3_aa: CASSRQDSGNTEAFF
v_call: TRBV4-1
j_call: TRBJ1-1
d_call: -
clone_size: -

cdr3_nt: TGCGCCAGCAGTCCGGGGGGCGCAGGAAACGAGCAGTACTTC
cdr3_aa: CASSPGGAGNEQYF
v_call: TRBV10-1
j_call: TRBJ2-7
d_call: -
clone_size: -

cdr3_nt: TGCGCCAGCAGCGTGACCCCGGGACAGGCGTATCAGCCCCAGCATTTT
cdr3_aa: CASSVTPGQAYQPQHF
v_call: TRBV5-1
j_call: TRBJ1-5
d_call: TRBD1
clone_size: -

cdr3_nt: TGTGCCAGCAGCCCTGGGCCAGGAAATGAAAAACTGTTTTTT
cdr3_aa: CASSPGPGNEKLFF
v_call: TRBV11-2
j_call: TRBJ1-4
d_call: -
clone_size: -

cdr3_nt: TGCGCCAGCAGCCACCCGGTGGGGACTAGCGGGAGCGATGAGCAGTTCTTC
cdr3_aa: CASSHPVGTSGSDEQFF
v_call: TRBV4-1
j_call: TRBJ2-1
d_call: TRBD2
clone_size: once

cdr3_nt: TGTGCCAGCAGCTTGGCCTTACGGGAGCGGGGCACAGATACGCAGTATTTT
cdr3_aa: CASSLALRERGTDTQYF
v_call: TRBV7-8
j_call: TRBJ2-3
d_call: -
clone_size: -

cdr3_nt: TGTGCCAGCAGCCCGAGAGGCAGGAGGGCTAGCGGTAGCACAGATACGCAGTATTTT
cdr3_aa: CASSPRGRRASGSTDTQYF
v_call: TRBV7-2
j_call: TRBJ2-3
d_call: TRBD2
clone_size: few

cdr3_nt: TGTGCCAGCAGTCCCCGGGACAGGGGAACCTACGAGCAGTACTTC
cdr3_aa: CASSPRDRGTYEQYF
v_call: TRBV6-6
j_call: TRBJ2-7
d_call: TRBD1
clone_size: once

cdr3_nt: TGTGCCAGCAGCTTAGGGGCGCAGGCAGGGCGCAATGAGCAGTTCTTC
cdr3_aa: CASSLGAQAGRNEQFF
v_call: TRBV7-6
j_call: TRBJ2-1
d_call: -
clone_size: -

cdr3_nt: TGTGCCTGGAGTAGAGGCCACGAGAACACTGAAGCTTTCTTT
cdr3_aa: CAWSRGHENTEAFF
v_call: TRBV30
j_call: TRBJ1-1
d_call: -
clone_size: -

cdr3_nt: TGTGCCAGCAGGGGGAGCGGGAGGGAGACCGGGGAGCTGTTTTTT
cdr3_aa: CASRGSGRETGELFF
v_call: TRBV6-4
j_call: TRBJ2-2
d_call: TRBD2
clone_size: -

cdr3_nt: TGTGCCAGCAGCTTCAAAAATCCCTCGTCACAAATCAATGAAAAACTGTTTTTT
cdr3_aa: CASSFKNPSSQINEKLFF
v_call: TRBV7-6
j_call: TRBJ1-4
d_call: -
clone_size: -

cdr3_nt: TGTGCCAGCAGCTGGGACAGGGACACTGAAGCTTTCTTT
cdr3_aa: CASSWDRDTEAFF
v_call: TRBV7-3
j_call: TRBJ1-1
d_call: TRBD1
clone_size: -

cdr3_nt: TGCGCCAGCAGCTTGGGGGCGCGAGAGACCCAGTACTTC
cdr3_aa: CASSLGARETQYF
v_call: TRBV5-1
j_call: TRBJ2-5
d_call: -
clone_size: -

cdr3_nt: TGCGCCAGCAGCTTGGCCCAGCGGGGGCCATTTAGCGAGCAGTACTTC
cdr3_aa: CASSLAQRGPFSEQYF
v_call: TRBV5-1
j_call: TRBJ2-7
d_call: TRBD2
clone_size: -

cdr3_nt: TGTGCCAGTAGTATGGCAGGGGGGCACCAGCCCCAGCATTTT
cdr3_aa: CASSMAGGHQPQHF
v_call: TRBV19
j_call: TRBJ1-5
d_call: TRBD1
clone_size: -

cdr3_nt: TGTGCCAGCAGCTTAAGCCCTAGCGGGAGTGGCAATGAGCAGTTCTTC
cdr3_aa: CASSLSPSGSGNEQFF
v_call: TRBV7-3
j_call: TRBJ2-1
d_call: TRBD2
clone_size: -

cdr3_nt: TGTGCCAGTAAAGTGACACCAAACACTGAAGCTTTCTTT
cdr3_aa: CASKVTPNTEAFF
v_call: TRBV19
j_call: TRBJ1-1
d_call: -
clone_size: -

cdr3_nt: TGTGCCAGCAGTTCCGCTACTAGCGCAGTGGGAAACAATGAGCAGTTCTTC
cdr3_aa: CASSSATSAVGNNEQFF
v_call: TRBV5-4
j_call: TRBJ2-1
d_call: TRBD2
clone_size: once

cdr3_nt: TGTGCCATCAGTGAGTCGGGACTAGCGTTCTCCTACGAGCAGTACTTC
cdr3_aa: CAISESGLAFSYEQYF
v_call: TRBV10-3
j_call: TRBJ2-7
d_call: TRBD2
clone_size: -

cdr3_nt: TGTGCCAGCAGTTTAGCAGGGGAAACCTACGAGCAGTACTTC
cdr3_aa: CASSLAGETYEQYF
v_call: TRBV28
j_call: TRBJ2-7
d_call: -
clone_size: -

cdr3_nt: TGTGCCAGCAGCCCCGACCGAGGCTCCTACAATGAGCAGTTCTTC
cdr3_aa: CASSPDRGSYNEQFF
v_call: TRBV7-8
j_call: TRBJ2-1
d_call: -
clone_size: -

cdr3_nt: TGTGCCAGCAGCCCCTTGGGGGGTCGGGAAGGAGTGATCGAGCAGTACTTC
cdr3_aa: CASSPLGGREGVIEQYF
v_call: TRBV11-2
j_call: TRBJ2-7
d_call: -
clone_size: -

cdr3_nt: TGTGCCAGCAGCTCTGGGACTAGCGGGACCCGGGAGACCCAGTACTTC
cdr3_aa: CASSSGTSGTRETQYF
v_call: TRBV4-2
j_call: TRBJ2-5
d_call: TRBD2
clone_size: -

cdr3_nt: TGTGCCAGCAGCCCCAGGACTAGCGGGTCCTACAATGAGCAGTTCTTC
cdr3_aa: CASSPRTSGSYNEQFF
v_call: TRBV7-3
j_call: TRBJ2-1
d_call: TRBD2
clone_size: -

cdr3_nt: TGTGCCAGCAGTACTAGCGGGTACGAGCAGTACTTC
cdr3_aa: CASSTSGYEQYF
v_call: TRBV27
j_call: TRBJ2-7
d_call: TRBD2
clone_size: -

cdr3_nt: TGTGCCAGCAGCTCCCCGGGACAGGGCCCCCATGAGCAGTTCTTC
cdr3_aa: CASSSPGQGPHEQFF
v_call: TRBV7-3
j_call: TRBJ2-1
d_call: TRBD1
clone_size: -

cdr3_nt: TGTGCCAGCCGGGGACAGGGGGAATCGGACGAGCAGTACTTC
cdr3_aa: CASRGQGESDEQYF
v_call: TRBV6-1
j_call: TRBJ2-7
d_call: TRBD1
clone_size: once

cdr3_nt: TGTGCCAGCAGCAACCAATCATGGGGGAGGCGGACCGGGGAGCTGTTTTTT
cdr3_aa: CASSNQSWGRRTGELFF
v_call: TRBV7-9
j_call: TRBJ2-2
d_call: -
clone_size: -

cdr3_nt: TGTGCCAGCAGCCCCCGGGGTGGGACTGGAAACACCATATATTTT
cdr3_aa: CASSPRGGTGNTIYF
v_call: TRBV7-2
j_call: TRBJ1-3
d_call: -
clone_size: -